These T cell receptor beta chains were read from a single sample in a study of shared clonotypes between healthy human individuals. Repertoires were generated with immunoSEQ multiplex PCR, while TCRdb's copy carries only in-frame clones and drops some. The sample yields 1.4 million to 1.5 million clones, roughly 96% seen once. What was sequenced was naive CD4+ T cells sorted from blood. The source is a young man in good health. Each CDR3 is given with its conserved first and last residue. The D gene is left open where the match is weak. For some rows the clone size is stated as once, few or many, or as a class when expanded; others skip it.

abundance,v_gene,d_gene,len,j_gene,CDR3aa,CDR3nt
NA,TRBV5-6,TRBD1,13,TRBJ2-7,CASRRTGGGEQYF,TGTGCCAGCAGAAGGACAGGGGGCGGCGAGCAGTACTTC
once,TRBV15,NA,13,TRBJ1-5,CATSRDPHQPQHF,TGTGCCACCAGCAGAGATCCTCATCAGCCCCAGCATTTT
NA,TRBV7-2,NA,14,TRBJ2-1,CASSPPPMFPEQFF,TGTGCCAGCAGCCCTCCCCCAATGTTCCCCGAGCAGTTCTTC
NA,TRBV20-1,NA,11,TRBJ1-1,CSARGAVEAFF,TGCAGTGCTAGAGGGGCAGTAGAAGCTTTCTTT
NA,TRBV5-4,NA,15,TRBJ2-2,CASSRDGTNTGELFF,TGTGCCAGCAGCCGGGACGGTACGAACACCGGGGAGCTGTTTTTT
once,TRBV28,NA,17,TRBJ1-2,CASSSLRTERRVIGYTF,TGTGCCAGCAGTTCCCTGAGGACGGAGCGCCGAGTTATTGGCTACACCTTC
NA,TRBV5-1,TRBD1,14,TRBJ2-5,CASTYGTAQETQYF,TGCGCCAGCACCTACGGGACAGCCCAAGAGACCCAGTACTTC
NA,TRBV21-1,NA,18,TRBJ1-5,CASRGDLIRGIGNQPQHF,TGTGCCAGCAGAGGGGACCTGATCCGCGGAATCGGCAATCAGCCCCAGCATTTT
NA,TRBV28,TRBD1,13,TRBJ2-7,CASRGQSVYEQYF,TGTGCCAGCAGGGGACAGTCTGTTTACGAGCAGTACTTC
NA,TRBV4-3,NA,16,TRBJ2-1,CASSHRQRSSYNEQFF,TGCGCCAGCAGCCACCGCCAGCGGAGCTCCTACAATGAGCAGTTCTTC
once,TRBV4-2,NA,16,TRBJ1-2,CASSQTSGAANYGYTF,TGTGCCAGCAGCCAGACCTCGGGGGCCGCTAACTATGGCTACACCTTC
NA,TRBV6-1,NA,10,TRBJ2-2,CAGGVTELFF,TGTGCCGGAGGGGTCACGGAGCTGTTTTTT
NA,TRBV10-2,NA,13,TRBJ2-3,CASREFGTDTQYF,TGCGCCAGCAGGGAGTTCGGCACAGATACGCAGTATTTT
NA,TRBV5-1,TRBD1,14,TRBJ1-5,CASSPAGGDQPQHF,TGCGCCAGCAGCCCCGCAGGGGGGGATCAGCCCCAGCATTTT
NA,TRBV19,TRBD2,17,TRBJ2-1,CASSMGGDHSSYNEQFF,TGTGCCAGTAGTATGGGAGGGGACCATAGCTCCTACAATGAGCAGTTCTTC
NA,TRBV7-9,NA,16,TRBJ2-3,CASSLGGARGTDTQYF,TGTGCCAGCAGCTTAGGAGGGGCCCGAGGCACAGATACGCAGTATTTT
NA,TRBV4-3,NA,14,TRBJ2-1,CASSQVGRRNEQFF,TGCGCCAGCAGCCAAGTTGGCCGGCGCAATGAGCAGTTCTTC
NA,TRBV6-6,TRBD1,14,TRBJ1-2,CASSNPRGVYGYTF,TGTGCCAGCAGTAACCCCAGGGGGGTCTATGGCTACACCTTC
NA,TRBV15,TRBD1,15,TRBJ2-7,CATSSPDRGLYEQYF,TGTGCCACCAGCAGCCCGGACAGGGGTCTGTACGAGCAGTACTTC
NA,TRBV9,NA,15,TRBJ1-5,CASSNTGHSNQPQHF,TGTGCCAGCAGCAACACAGGGCATAGCAATCAGCCCCAGCATTTT
NA,TRBV28,NA,13,TRBJ2-2,CAIAGTPTGELFF,TGTGCCATAGCAGGGACTCCCACCGGGGAGCTGTTTTTT
NA,TRBV7-2,NA,16,TRBJ2-1,CASSPRLVPRPNEQFF,TGTGCCAGCAGCCCACGACTGGTCCCACGACCGAATGAGCAGTTCTTC
NA,TRBV7-3,NA,14,TRBJ2-3,CASSPGLLVGTQYF,TGTGCCAGCAGCCCCGGACTACTCGTAGGGACGCAGTATTTT
NA,TRBV6-1,NA,12,TRBJ2-7,CACRRVSYEQYF,TGCGCATGCCGGCGGGTATCCTACGAGCAGTACTTC
NA,TRBV9,TRBD1,13,TRBJ2-7,CDEGTGIPYEQYF,TGTGATGAGGGGACAGGGATCCCTTACGAGCAGTACTTC
NA,TRBV4-1,TRBD2,16,TRBJ2-1,CASSQVGAGGPSRQFF,TGCGCCAGCAGCCAAGTGGGAGCGGGAGGGCCGTCTCGGCAGTTCTTC
few,TRBV5-1,NA,12,TRBJ1-3,CASSLEGDTIYF,TGCGCCAGCAGCTTGGAAGGAGACACCATATATTTT
NA,TRBV7-9,NA,17,TRBJ2-3,CASSLGGWTDRADTQYF,TGTGCCAGCAGCTTAGGAGGGTGGACAGATAGAGCAGATACGCAGTATTTT
NA,TRBV19,TRBD2,18,TRBJ2-2,CASRPGLAGERDTGELFF,TGTGCCAGTAGGCCGGGACTAGCGGGAGAGCGAGACACCGGGGAGCTGTTTTTT
once,TRBV19,NA,14,TRBJ1-3,CATSTGLAGNTIYF,TGTGCCACCAGTACAGGGCTCGCTGGAAACACCATATATTTT
NA,TRBV27,NA,16,TRBJ1-2,CASSLPDRPAAYGYTF,TGTGCCAGCAGTTTACCCGACAGGCCAGCAGCCTATGGCTACACCTTC
NA,TRBV30,NA,14,TRBJ1-1,CAWSHGQAQGKAFF,TGTGCCTGGAGTCACGGGCAGGCTCAAGGAAAAGCTTTCTTT
NA,TRBV9,NA,14,TRBJ2-7,CASSVGQEVYEQYF,TGTGCCAGCAGCGTAGGACAGGAAGTCTACGAGCAGTACTTC
once,TRBV30,NA,14,TRBJ1-2,CAFEPGTSKNGYTF,TGTGCCTTCGAACCCGGGACGTCAAAGAATGGCTACACCTTC
NA,TRBV5-6,NA,13,TRBJ2-3,CASSLPSTDTQYF,TGTGCCAGCAGCTTGCCTTCCACAGATACGCAGTATTTT
NA,TRBV29-1,NA,12,TRBJ1-2,CSVVEGGYGYTF,TGCAGCGTCGTTGAGGGTGGCTATGGCTACACCTTC
NA,TRBV11-2,NA,14,TRBJ1-2,CASSLIRAPYGYTF,TGTGCCAGCAGCTTAATCAGGGCGCCCTATGGCTACACCTTC
NA,TRBV9,NA,15,TRBJ2-1,CASSDGAREYNEQFF,TGTGCCAGCAGCGACGGGGCGCGGGAATACAATGAGCAGTTCTTC
NA,TRBV5-5,NA,14,TRBJ2-7,CASSLRRLPYEQYF,TGTGCCAGCAGCTTAAGACGGCTTCCCTACGAGCAGTACTTC
NA,TRBV5-4,NA,16,TRBJ2-1,CASSRNPGSSYNEQFF,TGTGCCAGCAGCCGCAACCCGGGATCCTCCTACAATGAGCAGTTCTTC
NA,TRBV27,TRBD2,13,TRBJ2-3,CASSRDYLDTQYF,TGTGCCAGCAGCCGGGACTATCTGGATACGCAGTATTTT
NA,TRBV7-2,NA,17,TRBJ1-1,CASRYLAWGGPNTEAFF,TGTGCCAGCAGATACTTAGCTTGGGGGGGGCCGAACACTGAAGCTTTCTTT
NA,TRBV18,NA,14,TRBJ1-1,CASSLLDSLTEAFF,TGTGCCAGCTCACTCTTGGACAGTTTGACTGAAGCTTTCTTT
NA,TRBV7-2,NA,18,TRBJ2-1,CASSKHPGAHPGYNEQFF,TGTGCCAGCAGCAAGCACCCCGGGGCTCACCCTGGGTACAATGAGCAGTTCTTC
NA,TRBV5-1,TRBD1,16,TRBJ2-1,CASSHTGTGAYNEQFF,TGCGCCAGCAGCCATACCGGGACAGGCGCCTACAATGAGCAGTTCTTC
NA,TRBV7-2,NA,13,TRBJ2-5,CASSGGGYASQYF,TGTGCCAGCAGCGGCGGCGGTTATGCGTCCCAGTACTTC
NA,TRBV28,NA,14,TRBJ1-5,CASSAWGLDQPQHF,TGTGCCAGCAGTGCCTGGGGGCTAGATCAGCCCCAGCATTTT
NA,TRBV5-1,TRBD1,14,TRBJ1-1,CASSRDRPNTEAFF,TGCGCCAGCAGCAGGGACAGGCCTAACACTGAAGCTTTCTTT
NA,TRBV6-6,TRBD2,15,TRBJ2-1,CASTRAGVLSNEQFF,TGTGCCAGCACGCGGGCGGGAGTCCTCAGCAATGAGCAGTTCTTC
NA,TRBV15,TRBD2,19,TRBJ2-1,CATSRDGGSGRALGDEQFF,TGTGCCACCAGCAGAGATGGTGGTAGCGGGAGGGCCCTAGGCGATGAGCAGTTCTTC
NA,TRBV19,NA,12,TRBJ1-2,CASSRTNYGYTF,TGTGCCAGTAGTAGGACTAACTATGGCTACACCTTC
NA,TRBV2,NA,13,TRBJ2-7,CASGRDGIYEQYF,TGTGCCAGCGGCCGGGACGGAATATACGAGCAGTACTTC
NA,TRBV28,NA,13,TRBJ2-7,CASSPSPRIEQYF,TGTGCCAGCAGTCCAAGTCCTCGCATCGAGCAGTACTTC
NA,TRBV6-6,NA,16,TRBJ2-5,CASRDPILAGQETQYF,TGTGCCAGCAGAGACCCGATCCTTGCGGGGCAAGAGACCCAGTACTTC
once,TRBV2,NA,13,TRBJ1-1,CASSGGENTEAFF,TGTGCCAGCAGCGGGGGGGAGAACACTGAAGCTTTCTTT
once,TRBV7-9,NA,15,TRBJ2-7,CASSFSFGRAYEQYF,TGTGCCAGCAGCTTTAGTTTTGGCAGAGCCTACGAGCAGTACTTC
NA,TRBV5-5,TRBD1,14,TRBJ2-5,CASSLVGGAETQYF,TGTGCCAGCAGCTTGGTAGGGGGCGCGGAGACCCAGTACTTC
NA,TRBV18,NA,15,TRBJ2-5,CASSVGTASQETQYF,TGTGCCAGCTCGGTAGGGACGGCGAGTCAAGAGACCCAGTACTTC
NA,TRBV5-1,NA,13,TRBJ2-7,CATKAGGGYEQYF,TGCGCCACCAAGGCAGGGGGAGGGTACGAGCAGTACTTC
NA,TRBV10-2,TRBD2,15,TRBJ2-7,CASSELAGGPGEQYF,TGCGCCAGCAGTGAGCTAGCGGGAGGGCCGGGCGAGCAGTACTTC